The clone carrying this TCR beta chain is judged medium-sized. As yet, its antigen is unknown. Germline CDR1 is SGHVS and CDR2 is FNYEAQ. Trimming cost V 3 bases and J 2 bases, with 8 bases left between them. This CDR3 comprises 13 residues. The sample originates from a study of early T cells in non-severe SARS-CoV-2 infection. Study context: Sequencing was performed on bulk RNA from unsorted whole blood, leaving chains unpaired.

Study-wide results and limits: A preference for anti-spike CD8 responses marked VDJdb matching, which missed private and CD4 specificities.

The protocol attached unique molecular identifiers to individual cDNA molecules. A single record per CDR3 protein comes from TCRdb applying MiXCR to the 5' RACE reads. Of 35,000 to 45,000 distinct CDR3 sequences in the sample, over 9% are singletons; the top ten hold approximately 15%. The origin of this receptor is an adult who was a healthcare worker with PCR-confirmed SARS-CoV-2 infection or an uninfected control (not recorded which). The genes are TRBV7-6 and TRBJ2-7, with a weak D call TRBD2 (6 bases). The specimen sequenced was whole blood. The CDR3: CASSLEGTYEQYF. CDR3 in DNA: TGTGCCAGCAGCTTGGAGGGTACCTACGAGCAGTACTTC. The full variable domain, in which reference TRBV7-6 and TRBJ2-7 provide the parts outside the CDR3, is GAGVSQSPRYKVTKRGQDVALRCDPISGHVSLYWYRQALGQGPEFLTYFNYEAQQDKSGLPNDRFSAERPEGSISTLTIQRTEQRDSAMYRCASSLEGTYEQYFGPGTRLTVT.